One sample yielded the 5 T cell receptor beta chains listed below, sequenced in a study of blood T cell repertoires in COVID-19. The repertoire was sequenced with immunoSEQ multiplex PCR; TCRdb's copy has only in-frame clones and lacks some. The sample yields about 49,000 clones, around 87% seen once. The specimen was peripheral blood. These TCRs come from a woman aged 80 or over with COVID-19, enrolled during active disease.

This chain links TRBV3-1 (or the pseudogene TRBV3-2) with TRBJ1-1; TRBD1 matches 7 bases. CDR1 is LGHDT, CDR2 YNNKEL, per germline (reference sequence). This CDR3 has 11 amino acids. Trimming cost V 4 bases and J 11 bases; bases outside gene matches: 4. The CDR3 DNA sequence: TGTGCCAGCAGCCGAACAGGGGAGGCTTTCTTT. It is translated as CASSRTGEAFF.

The chain recombines TRBV10-3 with TRBJ1-1, with 8 bases identical to TRBD1. V lost 3 bases and J lost 4; bases outside the gene matches: 7. This CDR3 is built from 15 residues. Germline V gene lookup returns CDR1 ENHRY and CDR2 SYGVKD. As DNA, the CDR3 is TGTGCCATCAGTGACCCAGCAGGGGGCGTCACTGAAGCTTTCTTT. Its protein is CAISDPAGGVTEAFF.

The chain couples TRBV7-8 to TRBJ1-2; D call uncertain. The CDR3 has 13 residues. The germline V gene encodes CDR1 SGHVS and CDR2 FQNEAQ. Trimming pared 1 base from V and 5 bases from J, leaving 8 bases between. In nucleotides, the CDR3 is TGTGCCAGCAGCTTAGGCGGGCAGTATGGCTACACCTTC. Its translation is CASSLGGQYGYTF.

This chain connects TRBV2 to TRBJ1-5, with 9 bases fitting TRBD1. Germline V CDR1 and CDR2: SNHLY, FYNNEI. The CDR3 covers 15 residues. The trim removed 7 bases at V and 2 bases at J, leaving 6 bases unmatched. Here the CDR3 DNA reads TGTGCCAGCACGAACAGGGGGCTAGGCAATCAGCCCCAGCATTTT. Residues: CASTNRGLGNQPQHF.

The genes are TRBV28 and TRBJ1-2; D is uncertain. V lost 1 base to trimming and J lost 9 bases, with 9 bases between them. This CDR3 is 12 amino acids long. Germline V gene sequence: CDR1 MDHEN, CDR2 SYDVKM. The CDR3 DNA sequence: TGTGCCAGCAGTTTATTGGCATCGAGCTACACCTTC. This codes for CASSLLASSYTF.